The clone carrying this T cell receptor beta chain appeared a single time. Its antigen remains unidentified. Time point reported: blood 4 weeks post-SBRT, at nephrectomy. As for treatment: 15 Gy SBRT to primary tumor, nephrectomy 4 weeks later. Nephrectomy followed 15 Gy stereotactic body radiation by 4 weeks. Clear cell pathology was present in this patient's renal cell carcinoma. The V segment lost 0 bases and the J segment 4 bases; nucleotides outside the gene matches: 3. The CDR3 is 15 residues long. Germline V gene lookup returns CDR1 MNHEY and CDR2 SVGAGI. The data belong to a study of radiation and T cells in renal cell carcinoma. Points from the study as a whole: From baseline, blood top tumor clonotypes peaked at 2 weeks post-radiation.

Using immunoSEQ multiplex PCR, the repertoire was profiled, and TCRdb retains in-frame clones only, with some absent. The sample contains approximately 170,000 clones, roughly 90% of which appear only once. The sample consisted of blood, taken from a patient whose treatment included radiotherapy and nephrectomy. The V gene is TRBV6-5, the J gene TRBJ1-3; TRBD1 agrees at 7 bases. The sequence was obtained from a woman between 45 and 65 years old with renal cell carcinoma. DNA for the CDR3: TGTGCCAGCAGTTACTCTCAGGGGGTCGGAAACACCATATATTTT. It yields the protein CASSYSQGVGNTIYF.